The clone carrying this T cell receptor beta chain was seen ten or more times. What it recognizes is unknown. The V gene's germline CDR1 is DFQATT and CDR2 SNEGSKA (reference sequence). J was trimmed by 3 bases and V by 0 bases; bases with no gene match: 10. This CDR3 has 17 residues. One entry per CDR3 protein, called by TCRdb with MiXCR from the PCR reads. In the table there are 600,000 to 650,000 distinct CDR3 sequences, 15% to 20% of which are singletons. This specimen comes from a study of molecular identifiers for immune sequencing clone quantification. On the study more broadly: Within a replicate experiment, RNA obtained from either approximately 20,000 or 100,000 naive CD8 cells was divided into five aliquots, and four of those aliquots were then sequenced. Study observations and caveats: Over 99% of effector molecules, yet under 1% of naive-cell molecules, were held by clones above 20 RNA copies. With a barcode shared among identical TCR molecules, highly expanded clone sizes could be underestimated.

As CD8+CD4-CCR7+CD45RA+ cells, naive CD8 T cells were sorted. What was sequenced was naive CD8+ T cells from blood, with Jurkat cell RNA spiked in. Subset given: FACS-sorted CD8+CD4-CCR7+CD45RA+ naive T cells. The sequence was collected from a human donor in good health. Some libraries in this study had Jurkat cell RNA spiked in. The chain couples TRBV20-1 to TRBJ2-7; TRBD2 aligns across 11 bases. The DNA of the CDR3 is TGCAGTGCTAGAGAAGGGGCTAGCGGGAGGCCTCTCTACGAGCAGTACTTC. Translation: CSAREGASGRPLYEQYF.